This entry describes one T cell receptor (beta chain). Its antigen is not identified. CDR1 and CDR2 (germline): SGHRS, YFSETQ. J lost 7 bases, V lost 2 bases, and 11 bases had no gene match. CDR3 size: 16 residues. The data are from a study of T cell repertoires in cytomegalovirus infection. Overall study: Both a matching HLA type and CMV infection were indicated by public TCR beta signatures.

MiXCR, run by TCRdb on the reads, gives a single entry per CDR3 protein. The table records 300,000 or so distinct CDR3 sequences, under 30% of them present only once. Study findings and constraints: Across the ex vivo response, the dominant clonotypes were HLA-C-restricted CMV-specific TCR beta clonotypes. Individuals carrying CMV plus the relevant HLA were identified by cumulative frequency of public TCR beta families.

The chain carries TRBV5-1 and TRBJ2-1, with 8 bases matching TRBD2. The sample consisted of PBMCs. The TCR was taken from a human donor in good health (CMV status not recorded). Some clones in this sample may be carry-over from other donors' samples. The CDR3 sequence: CASSFGSGGPLNEQFF. The CDR3 coding sequence is TGCGCCAGCAGCTTCGGGTCGGGAGGGCCTCTGAATGAGCAGTTCTTC.